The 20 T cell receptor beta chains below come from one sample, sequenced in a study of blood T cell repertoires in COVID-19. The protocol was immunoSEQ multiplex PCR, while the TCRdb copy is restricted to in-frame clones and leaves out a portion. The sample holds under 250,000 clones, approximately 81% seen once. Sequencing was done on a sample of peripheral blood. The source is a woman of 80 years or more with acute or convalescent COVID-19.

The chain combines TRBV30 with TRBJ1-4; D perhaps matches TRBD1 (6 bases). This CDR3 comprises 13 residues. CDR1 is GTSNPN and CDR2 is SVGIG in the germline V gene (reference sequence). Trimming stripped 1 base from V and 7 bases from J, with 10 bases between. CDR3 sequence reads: CAWSEQGTEKLFF. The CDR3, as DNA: TGTGCCTGGAGTGAACAGGGTACTGAAAAACTGTTTTTT.

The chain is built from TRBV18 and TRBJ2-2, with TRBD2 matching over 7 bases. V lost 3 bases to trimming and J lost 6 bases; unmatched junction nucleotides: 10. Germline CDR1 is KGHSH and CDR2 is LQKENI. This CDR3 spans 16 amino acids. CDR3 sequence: CASSPLLADVAGELFF. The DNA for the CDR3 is TGTGCCAGCTCACCCCTGCTAGCGGACGTGGCCGGGGAGCTGTTTTTT.

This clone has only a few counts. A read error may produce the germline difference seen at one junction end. The CDR3 sequence is CARSVLAGEDTQYF. The CDR3 coding sequence is TGCGCCAGAAGTGTACTAGCGGGGGAGGATACGCAGTATTTT. V gene TRBV10-1 combines with J gene TRBJ2-3; 11 nucleotides match TRBD2. In germline, CDR1 is WNHNN, CDR2 SYGVQD (reference sequence). The length of the CDR3 is 14 residues.

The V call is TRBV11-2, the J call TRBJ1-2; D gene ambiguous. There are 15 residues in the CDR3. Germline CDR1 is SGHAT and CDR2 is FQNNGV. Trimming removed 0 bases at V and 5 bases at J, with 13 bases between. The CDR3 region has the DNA TGTGCCAGCAGCTTAGATGTCGGTCCGGGATATGGCTACACCTTC. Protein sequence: CASSLDVGPGYGYTF. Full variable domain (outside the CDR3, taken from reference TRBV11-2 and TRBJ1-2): EAGVAQSPRYKIIEKRQSVAFWCNPISGHATLYWYQQILGQGPKLLIQFQNNGVVDDSQLPKDRFSAERLKGVDSTLKIQPAKLEDSAVYLCASSLDVGPGYGYTFGSGTRLTVV.

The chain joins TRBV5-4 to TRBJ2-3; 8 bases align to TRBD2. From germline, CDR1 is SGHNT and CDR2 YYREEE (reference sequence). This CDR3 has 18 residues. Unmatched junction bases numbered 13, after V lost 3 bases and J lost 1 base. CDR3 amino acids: CASSSAGTGGLRTDTQYF. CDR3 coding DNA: TGTGCCAGCAGCTCGGCGGGGACGGGGGGGCTACGCACAGATACGCAGTATTTT.

The CDR3 coding sequence is TGTGCCAGCAGCCCGATAGGGGGGGGCACTGGGGCCAACGTCCTGACTTTC. The encoded protein is CASSPIGGGTGANVLTF. The rearrangement joins TRBV5-6 to TRBJ2-6, with D perhaps TRBD2 (7 bases). The CDR3 is made up of 17 amino acids. Germline V CDR1 and CDR2: SGHDT, YYEEEE. V was shortened by 4 bases and J by 2 bases, with 16 bases between the two germline ends.

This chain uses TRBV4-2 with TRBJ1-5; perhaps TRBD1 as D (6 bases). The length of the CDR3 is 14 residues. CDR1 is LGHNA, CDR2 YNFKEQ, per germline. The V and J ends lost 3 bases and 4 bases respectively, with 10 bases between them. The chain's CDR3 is CASSQDRANQPQHF. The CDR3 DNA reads TGTGCCAGCAGCCAGGACAGAGCAAATCAGCCCCAGCATTTT.

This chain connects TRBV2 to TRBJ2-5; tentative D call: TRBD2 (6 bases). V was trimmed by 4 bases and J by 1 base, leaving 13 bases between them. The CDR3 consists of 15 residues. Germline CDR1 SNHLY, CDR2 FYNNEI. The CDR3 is CASSVRGVTQETQYF. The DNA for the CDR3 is TGTGCCAGCAGTGTTCGCGGGGTTACCCAAGAGACCCAGTACTTC.

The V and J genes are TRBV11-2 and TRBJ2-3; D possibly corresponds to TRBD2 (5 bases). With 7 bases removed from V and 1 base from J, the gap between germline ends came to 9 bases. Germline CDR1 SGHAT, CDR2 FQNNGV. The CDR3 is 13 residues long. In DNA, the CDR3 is TGTGCCAGCAAACATAGCGGCACAGATACGCAGTATTTT. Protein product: CASKHSGTDTQYF.

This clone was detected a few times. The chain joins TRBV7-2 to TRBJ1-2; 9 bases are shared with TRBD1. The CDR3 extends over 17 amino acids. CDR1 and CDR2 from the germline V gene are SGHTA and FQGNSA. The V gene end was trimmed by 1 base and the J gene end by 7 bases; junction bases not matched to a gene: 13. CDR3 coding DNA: TGTGCCAGCAGCTTAGGGGGGACAGGGAAGTTTGTCGGTGGCTACACCTTC. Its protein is CASSLGGTGKFVGGYTF.

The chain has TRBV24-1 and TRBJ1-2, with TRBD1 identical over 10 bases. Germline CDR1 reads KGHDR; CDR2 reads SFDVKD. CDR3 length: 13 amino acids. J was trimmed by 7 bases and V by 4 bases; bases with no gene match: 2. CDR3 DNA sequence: TGTGCCACCAGTGACAGGGACAGGGGTGGCTACACCTTC. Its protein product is CATSDRDRGGYTF.

CDR3 in DNA: TGTGCCAGCAGTTTAAAAGGAGGGGTCAATCAGCCCCAGCATTTT. This encodes CASSLKGGVNQPQHF. V gene TRBV28 combines with J gene TRBJ1-5, with D tentatively TRBD1 (5 bases). Germline V gene data show CDR1 as MDHEN and CDR2 as SYDVKM. CDR3 length equals 15 residues. Deletions cut 2 bases from V and 3 bases from J, with 11 bases between.

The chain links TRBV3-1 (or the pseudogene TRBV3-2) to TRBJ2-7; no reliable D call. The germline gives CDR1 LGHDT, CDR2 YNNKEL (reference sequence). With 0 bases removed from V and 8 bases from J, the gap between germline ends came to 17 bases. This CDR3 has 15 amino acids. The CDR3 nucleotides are TGTGCCAGCAGCCAAGATTACGGGTTCGCGGTAAAGCAGTACTTC. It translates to CASSQDYGFAVKQYF.

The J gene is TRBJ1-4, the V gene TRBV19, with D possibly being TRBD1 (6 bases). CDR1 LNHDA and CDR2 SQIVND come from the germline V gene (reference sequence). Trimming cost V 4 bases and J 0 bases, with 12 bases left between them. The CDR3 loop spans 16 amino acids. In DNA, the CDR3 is TGTGCCAGTAGTAACCCTACAGGGCCAACTAATGAAAAACTGTTTTTT. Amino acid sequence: CASSNPTGPTNEKLFF.

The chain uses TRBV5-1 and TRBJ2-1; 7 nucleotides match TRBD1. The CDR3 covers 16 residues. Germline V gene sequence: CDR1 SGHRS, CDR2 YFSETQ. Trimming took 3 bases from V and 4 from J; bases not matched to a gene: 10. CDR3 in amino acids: CASSSQGSSIYNEQFF. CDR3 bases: TGCGCCAGCAGCTCACAGGGGAGTTCCATTTACAATGAGCAGTTCTTC.

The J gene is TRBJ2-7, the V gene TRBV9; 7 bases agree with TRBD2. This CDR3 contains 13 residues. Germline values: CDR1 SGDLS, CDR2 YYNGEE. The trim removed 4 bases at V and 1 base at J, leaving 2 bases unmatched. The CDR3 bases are TGTGCCAGCAGCTCGGGACTATCCTACGAGCAGTACTTC. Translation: CASSSGLSYEQYF. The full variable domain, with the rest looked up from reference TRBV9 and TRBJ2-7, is DSGVTQTPKHLITATGQRVTLRCSPRSGDLSVYWYQQSLDQGLQFLIQYYNGEERAKGNILERFSAQQFPDLHSELNLSSLELGDSALYFCASSSGLSYEQYFGPGTRLTVT.

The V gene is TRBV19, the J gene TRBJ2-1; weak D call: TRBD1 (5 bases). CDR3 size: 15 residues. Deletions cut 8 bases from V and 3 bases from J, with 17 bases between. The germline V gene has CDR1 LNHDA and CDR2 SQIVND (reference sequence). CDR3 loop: CASWDDRPVYNEQFF. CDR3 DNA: TGTGCCAGTTGGGATGACAGACCTGTCTACAATGAGCAGTTCTTC. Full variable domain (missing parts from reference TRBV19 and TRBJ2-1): DGGITQSPKYLFRKEGQNVTLSCEQNLNHDAMYWYRQDPGQGLRLIYYSQIVNDFQKGDIAEGYSVSREKKESFPLTVTSAQKNPTAFYLCASWDDRPVYNEQFFGPGTRLTVL.

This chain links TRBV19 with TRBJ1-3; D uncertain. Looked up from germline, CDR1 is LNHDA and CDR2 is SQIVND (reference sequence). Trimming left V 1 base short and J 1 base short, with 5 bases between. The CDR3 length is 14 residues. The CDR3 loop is CASSIGESGNTIYF. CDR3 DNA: TGTGCCAGTAGTATAGGGGAGTCTGGAAACACCATATATTTT.

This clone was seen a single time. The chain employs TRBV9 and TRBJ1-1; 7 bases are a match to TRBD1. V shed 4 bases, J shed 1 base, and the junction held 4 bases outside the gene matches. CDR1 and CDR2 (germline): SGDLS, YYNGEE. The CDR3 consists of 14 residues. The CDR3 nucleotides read TGTGCCAGCAGCCCATGGACAGGGAACACTGAAGCTTTCTTT. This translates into CASSPWTGNTEAFF. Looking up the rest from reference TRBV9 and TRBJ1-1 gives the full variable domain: DSGVTQTPKHLITATGQRVTLRCSPRSGDLSVYWYQQSLDQGLQFLIQYYNGEERAKGNILERFSAQQFPDLHSELNLSSLELGDSALYFCASSPWTGNTEAFFGQGTRLTVV.

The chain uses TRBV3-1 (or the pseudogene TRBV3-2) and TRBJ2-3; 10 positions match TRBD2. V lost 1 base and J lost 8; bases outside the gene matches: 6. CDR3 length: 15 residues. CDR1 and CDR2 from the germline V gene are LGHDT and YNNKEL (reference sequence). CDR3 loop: CASSQAAGGRGTQYF. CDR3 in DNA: TGTGCCAGCAGCCAAGCAGCGGGGGGGAGGGGTACGCAGTATTTT.